The rows below give T cell receptor beta chains drawn from one sample of a study of PD-L1 blockade in urothelial cancer. Sequencing used immunoSEQ multiplex PCR; TCRdb keeps in-frame clones, though not all of them. The sample has 50,000 to 65,000 clones, about 86% seen once. The sample consisted of PBMCs, taken around atezolizumab (anti-PD-L1) treatment. These receptors originate from a man between 45 and 60 years old with urothelial cancer. The CDR3 runs from the conserved cysteine through the conserved F or W. The D gene is left open where the match is weak. Clone size is given for some rows only: seen once, a few or many times, or a class if the clone is expanded.

CDR3 protein: CASSARTQGNTEAFF
J gene: TRBJ1-1
CDR3 length: 15
D gene: .
V gene: TRBV9
clone size: .

CDR3 protein: CASSFGTGGSETQYF
J gene: TRBJ2-5
CDR3 length: 15
D gene: TRBD1
V gene: TRBV5-8
clone size: .

CDR3 protein: CASTRPGLAQETQYF
J gene: TRBJ2-5
CDR3 length: 15
D gene: TRBD2
V gene: TRBV28
clone size: .

CDR3 protein: CASSVGLLAGGGNNEQFF
J gene: TRBJ2-1
CDR3 length: 18
D gene: TRBD2
V gene: TRBV9
clone size: .

CDR3 protein: CASKRDRGLARSNQPQHF
J gene: TRBJ1-5
CDR3 length: 18
D gene: TRBD1
V gene: TRBV2
clone size: .

CDR3 protein: CASSVSGLAQETQYF
J gene: TRBJ2-5
CDR3 length: 15
D gene: TRBD2
V gene: TRBV7-2
clone size: once

CDR3 protein: CASSYGAGGHEQYF
J gene: TRBJ2-7
CDR3 length: 14
D gene: TRBD2
V gene: TRBV6-6
clone size: .

CDR3 protein: CASSLSVGGGSYEQYF
J gene: TRBJ2-7
CDR3 length: 16
D gene: TRBD2
V gene: TRBV5-4
clone size: .

CDR3 protein: CSVGQGKSEQFF
J gene: TRBJ2-1
CDR3 length: 12
D gene: TRBD1
V gene: TRBV29-1
clone size: .

CDR3 protein: CASSANVEQYF
J gene: TRBJ2-7
CDR3 length: 11
D gene: .
V gene: TRBV10-2
clone size: .

CDR3 protein: CASSSLRLAGGQYEQYF
J gene: TRBJ2-7
CDR3 length: 17
D gene: TRBD2
V gene: TRBV13
clone size: .

CDR3 protein: CASSPGGTDVKETQYF
J gene: TRBJ2-5
CDR3 length: 16
D gene: .
V gene: TRBV18
clone size: .

CDR3 protein: CASSLNGGGAETQYF
J gene: TRBJ2-5
CDR3 length: 15
D gene: .
V gene: TRBV7-3
clone size: .

CDR3 protein: CASSFITREPEQYF
J gene: TRBJ2-7
CDR3 length: 14
D gene: .
V gene: TRBV9
clone size: once

CDR3 protein: CASSSRTGTGNEQFF
J gene: TRBJ2-1
CDR3 length: 15
D gene: TRBD1
V gene: TRBV5-1
clone size: .

CDR3 protein: CASSLGAGEIYEQYF
J gene: TRBJ2-7
CDR3 length: 15
D gene: .
V gene: TRBV27
clone size: .

CDR3 protein: CASSPPPPGQVYNEQFF
J gene: TRBJ2-1
CDR3 length: 17
D gene: TRBD1
V gene: TRBV5-1
clone size: .

CDR3 protein: CASSLFSGGYTQYF
J gene: TRBJ2-3
CDR3 length: 14
D gene: .
V gene: TRBV5-6
clone size: .

CDR3 protein: CASSESDTTGATEAFF
J gene: TRBJ1-1
CDR3 length: 16
D gene: TRBD1
V gene: TRBV10-2
clone size: .

CDR3 protein: CASSRSDREAFF
J gene: TRBJ1-1
CDR3 length: 12
D gene: .
V gene: TRBV9
clone size: .

CDR3 protein: CASSSAWTSGSTDTQYF
J gene: TRBJ2-3
CDR3 length: 17
D gene: TRBD2
V gene: TRBV28
clone size: .

CDR3 protein: CASSQVGSGSTGIQYF
J gene: TRBJ2-4
CDR3 length: 16
D gene: TRBD2
V gene: TRBV4-1
clone size: .

CDR3 protein: CASSEGLGEGQVSNEQFF
J gene: TRBJ2-1
CDR3 length: 18
D gene: TRBD1
V gene: TRBV6-1
clone size: .

CDR3 protein: CASSSPPGNYGYTF
J gene: TRBJ1-2
CDR3 length: 14
D gene: .
V gene: TRBV28
clone size: .

CDR3 protein: CASSLMVGRVNEQFF
J gene: TRBJ2-1
CDR3 length: 15
D gene: TRBD2
V gene: TRBV7-3
clone size: .

CDR3 protein: CASSYSRGGGSETQYF
J gene: TRBJ2-5
CDR3 length: 16
D gene: .
V gene: TRBV6-5
clone size: .

CDR3 protein: CASRLRGTEAFF
J gene: TRBJ1-1
CDR3 length: 12
D gene: .
V gene: TRBV6-6
clone size: .

CDR3 protein: CASSVGTVQGTQYF
J gene: TRBJ2-5
CDR3 length: 14
D gene: .
V gene: TRBV9
clone size: .

CDR3 protein: CASRIPGSSYEQYF
J gene: TRBJ2-7
CDR3 length: 14
D gene: .
V gene: TRBV6-5
clone size: .

CDR3 protein: CATSPVQGAGGQETQYF
J gene: TRBJ2-5
CDR3 length: 17
D gene: TRBD1
V gene: TRBV15
clone size: .

CDR3 protein: CASSLGLNSEAFF
J gene: TRBJ1-1
CDR3 length: 13
D gene: .
V gene: TRBV7-9
clone size: once

CDR3 protein: CASSSPKQGGVNTEAFF
J gene: TRBJ1-1
CDR3 length: 17
D gene: TRBD1
V gene: TRBV11-2
clone size: .

CDR3 protein: CASSLSAASGRIVHF
J gene: TRBJ2-7
CDR3 length: 15
D gene: TRBD2
V gene: TRBV7-9
clone size: .

CDR3 protein: CASTVPGQPEQYF
J gene: TRBJ2-7
CDR3 length: 13
D gene: TRBD1
V gene: TRBV6-5
clone size: .

CDR3 protein: CAISRDTLYEQYF
J gene: TRBJ2-7
CDR3 length: 13
D gene: .
V gene: TRBV10-3
clone size: .

CDR3 protein: CASRRQGARAEAFF
J gene: TRBJ1-1
CDR3 length: 14
D gene: TRBD1
V gene: TRBV5-6
clone size: few

CDR3 protein: CASSYSLQETQYF
J gene: TRBJ2-5
CDR3 length: 13
D gene: .
V gene: TRBV27
clone size: once

CDR3 protein: CACSGHLNTEAFF
J gene: TRBJ1-1
CDR3 length: 13
D gene: .
V gene: TRBV30
clone size: .

CDR3 protein: CAISEDLAGVETQYF
J gene: TRBJ2-5
CDR3 length: 15
D gene: TRBD2
V gene: TRBV10-3
clone size: .

CDR3 protein: CAISTGARYGYTF
J gene: TRBJ1-2
CDR3 length: 13
D gene: .
V gene: TRBV28
clone size: .

CDR3 protein: CASSLSPIWGGETQYF
J gene: TRBJ2-5
CDR3 length: 16
D gene: .
V gene: TRBV7-2
clone size: many

CDR3 protein: CASRLDRGPTEAFF
J gene: TRBJ1-1
CDR3 length: 14
D gene: TRBD1
V gene: TRBV19
clone size: .

CDR3 protein: CASSPGGSGSGNEQFF
J gene: TRBJ2-1
CDR3 length: 16
D gene: TRBD2
V gene: TRBV7-3
clone size: .

CDR3 protein: CATSTKTGTYEQYF
J gene: TRBJ2-7
CDR3 length: 14
D gene: .
V gene: TRBV15
clone size: .

CDR3 protein: CASSSNQPQHF
J gene: TRBJ1-5
CDR3 length: 11
D gene: .
V gene: TRBV19
clone size: .

CDR3 protein: CASSLSSGDYEQYF
J gene: TRBJ2-7
CDR3 length: 14
D gene: TRBD2
V gene: TRBV5-4
clone size: .

CDR3 protein: CASSLTVDRGHQPQHF
J gene: TRBJ1-5
CDR3 length: 16
D gene: TRBD1
V gene: TRBV28
clone size: .

CDR3 protein: CASSVGTSGSIDTQYF
J gene: TRBJ2-3
CDR3 length: 16
D gene: TRBD2
V gene: TRBV9
clone size: .

CDR3 protein: CASSLGQRAAGLETQYF
J gene: TRBJ2-5
CDR3 length: 17
D gene: .
V gene: TRBV7-9
clone size: .

CDR3 protein: CASSHASGSQETQYF
J gene: TRBJ2-5
CDR3 length: 15
D gene: TRBD2
V gene: TRBV5-6
clone size: .

CDR3 protein: CASSKDPSSGNTIYF
J gene: TRBJ1-3
CDR3 length: 15
D gene: .
V gene: TRBV6-1
clone size: .

CDR3 protein: CAISESGYGYTF
J gene: TRBJ1-2
CDR3 length: 12
D gene: .
V gene: TRBV10-3
clone size: .

CDR3 protein: CASSPRVRDTQYF
J gene: TRBJ2-3
CDR3 length: 13
D gene: .
V gene: TRBV9
clone size: .

CDR3 protein: CASSRSGTSNEQFF
J gene: TRBJ2-1
CDR3 length: 14
D gene: TRBD2
V gene: TRBV4-2
clone size: .

CDR3 protein: CAWSVRSFSGAFF
J gene: TRBJ1-1
CDR3 length: 13
D gene: .
V gene: TRBV30
clone size: .

CDR3 protein: CSASIGYTF
J gene: TRBJ1-2
CDR3 length: 9
D gene: .
V gene: TRBV20-1
clone size: .

CDR3 protein: CASSRSSSSSYNEQFF
J gene: TRBJ2-1
CDR3 length: 16
D gene: .
V gene: TRBV11-2
clone size: .

CDR3 protein: CAAARYEQYF
J gene: TRBJ2-7
CDR3 length: 10
D gene: .
V gene: TRBV30
clone size: .

CDR3 protein: CASSFGGSYEQYF
J gene: TRBJ2-7
CDR3 length: 13
D gene: .
V gene: TRBV5-1
clone size: once

CDR3 protein: CASSQHQGGGSYNEQFF
J gene: TRBJ2-1
CDR3 length: 17
D gene: .
V gene: TRBV4-1
clone size: once